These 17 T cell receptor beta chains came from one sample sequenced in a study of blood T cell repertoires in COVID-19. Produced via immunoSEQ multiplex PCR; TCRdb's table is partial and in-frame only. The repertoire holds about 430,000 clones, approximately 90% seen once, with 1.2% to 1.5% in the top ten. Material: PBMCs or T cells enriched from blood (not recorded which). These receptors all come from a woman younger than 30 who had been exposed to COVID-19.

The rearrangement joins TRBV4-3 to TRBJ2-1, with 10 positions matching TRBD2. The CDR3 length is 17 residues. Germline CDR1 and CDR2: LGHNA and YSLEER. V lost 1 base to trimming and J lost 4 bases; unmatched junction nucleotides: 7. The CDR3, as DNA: TGCGCCAGCAGCCAAGTAGGGAGCGGGGGGGCTTACAATGAGCAGTTCTTC. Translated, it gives CASSQVGSGGAYNEQFF.

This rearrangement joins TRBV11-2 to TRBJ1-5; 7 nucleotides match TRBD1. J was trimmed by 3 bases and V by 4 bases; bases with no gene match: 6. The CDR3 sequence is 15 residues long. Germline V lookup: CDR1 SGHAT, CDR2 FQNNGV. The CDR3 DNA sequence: TGTGCCAGCAGCTCGGTCACAGGGGCCAATCAGCCCCAGCATTTT. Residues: CASSSVTGANQPQHF.

CDR3 nucleotide sequence: TGTGCCACCAGCAGAAGCCGGACTAGCGGCTCCTACAATGAGCAGTTCTTC. Translation: CATSRSRTSGSYNEQFF. The rearrangement joins TRBV15 to TRBJ2-1; the match to TRBD2 covers 10 bases. CDR1 LNHNV and CDR2 YYDKDF come from the germline V gene (reference sequence). This CDR3 has 17 amino acids. J lost 0 bases, V lost 2 bases, and 4 bases had no gene match. The whole variable domain, filled in from reference TRBV15 and TRBJ2-1, reads DAMVIQNPRYQVTQFGKPVTLSCSQTLNHNVMYWYQQKSSQAPKLLFHYYDKDFNNEADTPDNFQSRRPNTSFCFLDIRSPGLGDTAMYLCATSRSRTSGSYNEQFFGPGTRLTVL.

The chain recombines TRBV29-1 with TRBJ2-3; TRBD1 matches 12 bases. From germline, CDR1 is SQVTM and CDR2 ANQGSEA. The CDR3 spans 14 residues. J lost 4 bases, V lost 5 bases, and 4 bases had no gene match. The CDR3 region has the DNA TGCAGCGTTAAGGGACAGGGGGCGGCAGATACGCAGTATTTT. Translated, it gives CSVKGQGAADTQYF.

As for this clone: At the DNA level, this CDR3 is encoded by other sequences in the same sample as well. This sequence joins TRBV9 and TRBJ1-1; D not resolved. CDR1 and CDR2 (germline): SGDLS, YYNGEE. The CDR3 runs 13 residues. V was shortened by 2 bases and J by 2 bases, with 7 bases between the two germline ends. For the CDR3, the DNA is TGTGCCAGCAGCGTTACAGCTAACACTGAAGCTTTCTTT. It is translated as CASSVTANTEAFF.

The CDR3 region has the DNA TGTGCCAGCAGCTTAGAACTAGCGGGACTTTACGAGCAGTACTTC. Translated: CASSLELAGLYEQYF. The chain recombines TRBV7-8 with TRBJ2-7; 10 bases agree with TRBD2. CDR3 length: 15 amino acids. Germline assignment: CDR1 SGHVS and CDR2 FQNEAQ. J lost 4 bases, V lost 1 base, and 4 bases had no gene match.

This chain's CDR3 is CASKKPGVNYGYTF. The CDR3 bases are TGTGCCAGCAAAAAACCGGGGGTAAACTATGGCTACACCTTC. The chain combines TRBV6-5 with TRBJ1-2; possibly TRBD1 for D (5 bases). The germline V gene encodes CDR1 MNHEY and CDR2 SVGAGI. V was pared by 7 bases and J by 2 bases, with 14 bases between. The CDR3 spans 14 residues.

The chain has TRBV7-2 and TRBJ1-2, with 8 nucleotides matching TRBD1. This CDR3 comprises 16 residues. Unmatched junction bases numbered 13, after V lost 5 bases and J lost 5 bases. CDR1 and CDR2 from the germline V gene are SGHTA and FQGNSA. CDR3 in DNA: TGTGCCAGCAGCCTCGGTCCGTTGGACAGGGCTTATGGCTACACCTTC. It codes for CASSLGPLDRAYGYTF. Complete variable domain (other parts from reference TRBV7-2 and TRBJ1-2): GAGVSQSPSNKVTEKGKDVELRCDPISGHTALYWYRQSLGQGLEFLIYFQGNSAPDKSGLPSDRFSAERTGGSVSTLTIQRTQQEDSAVYLCASSLGPLDRAYGYTFGSGTRLTVV.

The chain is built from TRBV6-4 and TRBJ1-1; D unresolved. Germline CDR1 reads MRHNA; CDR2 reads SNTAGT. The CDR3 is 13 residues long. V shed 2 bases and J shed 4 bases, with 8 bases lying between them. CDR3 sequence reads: CASSDPPSTEAFF. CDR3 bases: TGTGCCAGCAGTGACCCCCCTTCCACTGAAGCTTTCTTT.

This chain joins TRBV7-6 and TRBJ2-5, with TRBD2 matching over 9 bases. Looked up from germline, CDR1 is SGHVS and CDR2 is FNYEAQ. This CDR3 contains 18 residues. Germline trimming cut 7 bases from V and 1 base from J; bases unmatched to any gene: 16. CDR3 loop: CASTSLGLAGSPQETQYF. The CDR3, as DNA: TGTGCCAGCACCTCCCTGGGGCTAGCGGGAAGCCCCCAAGAGACCCAGTACTTC.

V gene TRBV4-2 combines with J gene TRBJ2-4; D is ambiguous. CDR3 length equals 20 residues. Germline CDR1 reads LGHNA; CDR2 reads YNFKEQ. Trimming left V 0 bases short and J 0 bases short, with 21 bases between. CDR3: CASSQDPVVAVKLAKNIQYF. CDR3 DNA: TGTGCCAGCAGCCAAGATCCTGTGGTAGCTGTTAAGCTAGCCAAAAACATTCAGTACTTC.

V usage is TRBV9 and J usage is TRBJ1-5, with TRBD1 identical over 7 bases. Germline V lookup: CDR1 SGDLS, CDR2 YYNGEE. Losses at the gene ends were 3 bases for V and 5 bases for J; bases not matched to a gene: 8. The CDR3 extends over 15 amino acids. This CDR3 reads CASSAQQGWDQPQHF. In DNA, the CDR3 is TGTGCCAGCAGCGCACAACAGGGGTGGGATCAGCCCCAGCATTTT.

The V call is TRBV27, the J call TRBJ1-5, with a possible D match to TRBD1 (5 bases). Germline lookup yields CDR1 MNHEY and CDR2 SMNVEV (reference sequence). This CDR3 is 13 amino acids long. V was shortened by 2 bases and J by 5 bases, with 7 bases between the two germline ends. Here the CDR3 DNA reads TGTGCCAGCAGTTTAATAGGGGATCAGCCCCAGCATTTT. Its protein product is CASSLIGDQPQHF.

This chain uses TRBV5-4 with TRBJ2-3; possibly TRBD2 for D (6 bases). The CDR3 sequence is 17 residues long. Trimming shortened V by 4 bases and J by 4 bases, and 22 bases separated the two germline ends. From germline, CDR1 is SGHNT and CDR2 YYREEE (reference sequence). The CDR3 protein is CASSNSGRGGFADTQYF. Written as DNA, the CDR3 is TGTGCCAGCAGCAATTCAGGAAGGGGAGGTTTCGCAGATACGCAGTATTTT.

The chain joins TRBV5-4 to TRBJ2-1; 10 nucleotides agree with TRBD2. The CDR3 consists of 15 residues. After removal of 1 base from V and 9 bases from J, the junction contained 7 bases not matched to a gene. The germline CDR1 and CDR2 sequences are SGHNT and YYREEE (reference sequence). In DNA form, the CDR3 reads TGTGCCAGCAGCTTGAGGCTAGCGGGAGAGTTTGAGCAGTTCTTC. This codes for CASSLRLAGEFEQFF.

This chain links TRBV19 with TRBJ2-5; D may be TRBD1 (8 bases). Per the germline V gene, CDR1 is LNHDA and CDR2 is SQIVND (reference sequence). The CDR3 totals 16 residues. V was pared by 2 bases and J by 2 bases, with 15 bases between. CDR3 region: CASSIRTGREQETQYF. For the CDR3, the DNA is TGTGCCAGTAGTATACGGACAGGGAGGGAGCAAGAGACCCAGTACTTC.

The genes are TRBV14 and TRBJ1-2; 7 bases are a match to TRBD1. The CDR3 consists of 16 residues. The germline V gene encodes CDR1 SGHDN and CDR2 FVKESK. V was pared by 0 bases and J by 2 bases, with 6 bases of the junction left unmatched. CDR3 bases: TGTGCCAGCAGCCAAGATGTGAGGGGGCGCAACTATGGCTACACCTTC. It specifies CASSQDVRGRNYGYTF. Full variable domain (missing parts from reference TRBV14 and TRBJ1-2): EAGVTQFPSHSVIEKGQTVTLRCDPISGHDNLYWYRRVMGKEIKFLLHFVKESKQDESGMPNNRFLAERTGGTYSTLKVQPAELEDSGVYFCASSQDVRGRNYGYTFGSGTRLTVV.